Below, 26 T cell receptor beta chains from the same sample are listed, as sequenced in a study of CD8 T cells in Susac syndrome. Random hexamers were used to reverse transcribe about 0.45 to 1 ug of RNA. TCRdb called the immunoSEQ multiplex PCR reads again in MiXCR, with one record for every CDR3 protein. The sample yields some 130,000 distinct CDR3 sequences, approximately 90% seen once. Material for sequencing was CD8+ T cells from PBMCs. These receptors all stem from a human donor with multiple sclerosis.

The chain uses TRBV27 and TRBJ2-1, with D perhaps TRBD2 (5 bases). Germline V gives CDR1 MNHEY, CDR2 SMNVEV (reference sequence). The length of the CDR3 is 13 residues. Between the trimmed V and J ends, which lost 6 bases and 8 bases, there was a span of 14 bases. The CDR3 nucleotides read TGTGCCAGCAGGTCACTAGTTGATGATGAGCAGTTCTTC. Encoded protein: CASRSLVDDEQFF.

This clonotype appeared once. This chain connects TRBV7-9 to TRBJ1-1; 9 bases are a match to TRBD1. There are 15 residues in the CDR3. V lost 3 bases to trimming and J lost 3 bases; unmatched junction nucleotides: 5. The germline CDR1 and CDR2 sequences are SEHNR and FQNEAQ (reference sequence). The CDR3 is CASSFLDRGDTEAFF. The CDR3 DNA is TGTGCCAGCAGCTTCCTAGACAGGGGGGACACTGAAGCTTTCTTT.

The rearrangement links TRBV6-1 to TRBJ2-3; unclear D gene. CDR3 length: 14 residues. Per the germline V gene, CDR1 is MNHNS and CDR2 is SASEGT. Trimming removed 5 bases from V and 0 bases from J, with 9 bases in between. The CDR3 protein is CASSILSSTDTQYF. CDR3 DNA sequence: TGTGCCAGCAGTATATTGTCTAGCACAGATACGCAGTATTTT.

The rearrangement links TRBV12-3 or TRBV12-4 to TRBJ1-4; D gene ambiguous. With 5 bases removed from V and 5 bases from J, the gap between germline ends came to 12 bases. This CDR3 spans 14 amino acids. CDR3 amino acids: CASSLSDPNEKLFF. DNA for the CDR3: TGTGCCAGCAGTCTATCCGACCCGAATGAAAAACTGTTTTTT.

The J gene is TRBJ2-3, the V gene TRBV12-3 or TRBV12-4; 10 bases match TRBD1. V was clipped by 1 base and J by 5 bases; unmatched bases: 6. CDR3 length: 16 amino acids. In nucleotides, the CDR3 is TGTGCCAGCAGTTTAGGAGTCGGGACAGGGGAAGATACGCAGTATTTT. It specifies CASSLGVGTGEDTQYF.

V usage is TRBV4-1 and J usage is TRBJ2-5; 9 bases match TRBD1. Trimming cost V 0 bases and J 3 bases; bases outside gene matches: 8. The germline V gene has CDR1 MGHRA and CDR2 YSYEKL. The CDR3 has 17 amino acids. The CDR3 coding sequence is TGCGCCAGCAGCCAAGATCTAGGGGACAGGGAAGAAGAGACCCAGTACTTC. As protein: CASSQDLGDREEETQYF.

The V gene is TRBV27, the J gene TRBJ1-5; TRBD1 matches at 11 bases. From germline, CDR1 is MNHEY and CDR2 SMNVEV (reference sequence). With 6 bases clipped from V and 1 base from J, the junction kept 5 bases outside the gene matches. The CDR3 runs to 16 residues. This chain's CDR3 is CASRRDRGISNQPQHF. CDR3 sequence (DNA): TGTGCCAGCAGGAGGGACAGGGGGATCAGCAATCAGCCCCAGCATTTT.

Written as DNA, the CDR3 is TGTGCCAGCAGCTTTACAGGGACTGAAGCTTTCTTT. Protein: CASSFTGTEAFF. The chain is built from TRBV7-2 and TRBJ1-1, with D possibly matching TRBD1 (6 bases). V gave up 3 bases and J gave up 5 bases, with 7 bases separating them. CDR3 length equals 12 residues. The germline gives CDR1 SGHTA, CDR2 FQGNSA.

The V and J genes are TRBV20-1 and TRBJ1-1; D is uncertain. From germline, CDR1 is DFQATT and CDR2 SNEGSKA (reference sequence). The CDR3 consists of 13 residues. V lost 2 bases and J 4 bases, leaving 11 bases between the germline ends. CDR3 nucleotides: TGCAGTGCTAGAAGCCCTGTGGGCACTGAAGCTTTCTTT. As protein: CSARSPVGTEAFF.

CDR3: CATSNLESNQPQHF. The CDR3 nucleotides read TGTGCCACCAGTAACTTGGAGAGCAATCAGCCCCAGCATTTT. The J gene is TRBJ1-5, the V gene TRBV24-1, with D unclear. CDR1 and CDR2 from the germline V gene are KGHDR and SFDVKD. The germline V and J ends were trimmed by 6 bases and 1 base, with 9 bases remaining between them. The CDR3 sequence is 14 residues long.

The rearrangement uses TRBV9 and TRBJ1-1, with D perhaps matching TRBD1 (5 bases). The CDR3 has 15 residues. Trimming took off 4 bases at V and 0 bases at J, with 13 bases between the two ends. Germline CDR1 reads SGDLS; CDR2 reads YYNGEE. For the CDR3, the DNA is TGTGCCAGCAGCTCGGGGTGGGGGATGAACACTGAAGCTTTCTTT. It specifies CASSSGWGMNTEAFF.

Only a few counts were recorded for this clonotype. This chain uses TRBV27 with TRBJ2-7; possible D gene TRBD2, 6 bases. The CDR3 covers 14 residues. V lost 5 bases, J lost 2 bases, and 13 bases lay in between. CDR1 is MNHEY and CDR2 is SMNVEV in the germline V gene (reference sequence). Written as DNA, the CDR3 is TGTGCCAGCAGTGGCGGGCCGGGGGCCTACGAGCAGTACTTC. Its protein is CASSGGPGAYEQYF.

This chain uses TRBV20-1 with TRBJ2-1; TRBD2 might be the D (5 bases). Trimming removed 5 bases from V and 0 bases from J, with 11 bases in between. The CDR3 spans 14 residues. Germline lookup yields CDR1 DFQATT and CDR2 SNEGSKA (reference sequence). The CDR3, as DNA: TGCAGTGCTGGAGCGGAGAACTCCTACAATGAGCAGTTCTTC. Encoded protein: CSAGAENSYNEQFF.

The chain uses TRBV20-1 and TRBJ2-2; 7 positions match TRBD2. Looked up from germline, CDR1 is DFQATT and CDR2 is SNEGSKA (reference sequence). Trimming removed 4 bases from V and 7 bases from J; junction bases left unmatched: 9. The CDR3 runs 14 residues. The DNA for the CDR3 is TGCAGTGCTACCGGTATACTAGCGTACGGGGAGCTGTTTTTT. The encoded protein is CSATGILAYGELFF.

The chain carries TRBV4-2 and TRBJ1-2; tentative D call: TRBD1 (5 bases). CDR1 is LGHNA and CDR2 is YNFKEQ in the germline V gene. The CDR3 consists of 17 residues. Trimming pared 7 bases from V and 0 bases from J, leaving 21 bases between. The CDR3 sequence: CASILSQGSAANYGYTF. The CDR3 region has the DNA TGTGCCAGCATCCTGAGTCAGGGTAGCGCCGCTAACTATGGCTACACCTTC.

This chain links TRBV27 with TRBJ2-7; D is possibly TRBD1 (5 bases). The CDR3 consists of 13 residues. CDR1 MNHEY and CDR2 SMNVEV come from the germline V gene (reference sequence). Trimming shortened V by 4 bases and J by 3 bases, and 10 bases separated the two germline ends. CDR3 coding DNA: TGTGCCAGCAGTTACGGACACCACTACGAGCAGTACTTC. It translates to CASSYGHHYEQYF.

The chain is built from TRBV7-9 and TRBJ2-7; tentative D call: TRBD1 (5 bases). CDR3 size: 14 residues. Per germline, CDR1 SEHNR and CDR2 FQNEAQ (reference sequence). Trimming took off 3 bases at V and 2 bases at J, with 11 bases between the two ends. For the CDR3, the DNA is TGTGCCAGCAGCTTCAGGGATACCCCCTACGAGCAGTACTTC. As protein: CASSFRDTPYEQYF.

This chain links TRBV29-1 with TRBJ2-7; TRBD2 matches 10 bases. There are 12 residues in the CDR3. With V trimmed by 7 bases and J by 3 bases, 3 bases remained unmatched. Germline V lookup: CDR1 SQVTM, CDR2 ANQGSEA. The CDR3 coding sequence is TGCAGCGCTGGACTAGCGGTCTACGAGCAGTACTTC. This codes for CSAGLAVYEQYF.

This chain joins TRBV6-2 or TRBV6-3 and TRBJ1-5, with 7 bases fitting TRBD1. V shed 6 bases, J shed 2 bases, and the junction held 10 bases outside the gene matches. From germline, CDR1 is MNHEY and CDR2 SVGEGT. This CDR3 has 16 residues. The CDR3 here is CASSQQGWLGNQPQHF. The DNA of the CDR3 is TGTGCCAGCAGCCAACAGGGGTGGCTGGGCAATCAGCCCCAGCATTTT.

This CDR3 reads CASSPDSDNEQFF. The CDR3 DNA reads as TGTGCCAGCAGCCCCGATAGCGACAATGAGCAGTTCTTC. The rearrangement links TRBV7-2 to TRBJ2-1; possible D gene TRBD2, 5 bases. From germline, CDR1 is SGHTA and CDR2 FQGNSA. The CDR3 is 13 amino acids. Trimming took off 5 bases at V and 5 bases at J, with 10 bases between the two ends.

CDR3 amino acids: CAWSLDAAYEQYF. CDR3 DNA sequence: TGTGCCTGGAGTCTGGACGCCGCCTACGAGCAGTACTTC. This chain connects TRBV30 to TRBJ2-7; D remains unclear. The CDR3 has 13 amino acids. Per germline, CDR1 GTSNPN and CDR2 SVGIG (reference sequence). V was clipped by 2 bases and J by 2 bases, with 10 bases between them.

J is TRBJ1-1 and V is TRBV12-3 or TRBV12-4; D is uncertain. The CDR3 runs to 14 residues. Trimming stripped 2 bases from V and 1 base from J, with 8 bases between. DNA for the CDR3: TGTGCCAGCAGTTTATGGGAGGGGAACACTGAAGCTTTCTTT. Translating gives CASSLWEGNTEAFF.

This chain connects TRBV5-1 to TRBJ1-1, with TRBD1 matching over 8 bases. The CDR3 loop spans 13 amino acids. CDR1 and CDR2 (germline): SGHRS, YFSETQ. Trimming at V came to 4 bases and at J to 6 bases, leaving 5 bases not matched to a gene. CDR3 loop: CASSEDRVAEAFF. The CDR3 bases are TGCGCCAGCAGCGAGGACAGGGTCGCTGAAGCTTTCTTT.

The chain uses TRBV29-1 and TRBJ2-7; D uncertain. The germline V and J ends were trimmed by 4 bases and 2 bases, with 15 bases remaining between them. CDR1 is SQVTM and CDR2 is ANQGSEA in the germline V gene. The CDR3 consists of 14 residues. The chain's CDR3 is CSVVMQERTYEQYF. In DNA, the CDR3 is TGCAGCGTTGTAATGCAGGAGCGCACCTACGAGCAGTACTTC.

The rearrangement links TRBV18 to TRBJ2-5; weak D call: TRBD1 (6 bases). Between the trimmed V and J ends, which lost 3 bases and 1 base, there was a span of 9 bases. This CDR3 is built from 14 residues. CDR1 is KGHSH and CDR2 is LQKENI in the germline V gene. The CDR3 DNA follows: TGTGCCAGCTCACCCGACAGGAGCCAAGAGACCCAGTACTTC. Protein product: CASSPDRSQETQYF.

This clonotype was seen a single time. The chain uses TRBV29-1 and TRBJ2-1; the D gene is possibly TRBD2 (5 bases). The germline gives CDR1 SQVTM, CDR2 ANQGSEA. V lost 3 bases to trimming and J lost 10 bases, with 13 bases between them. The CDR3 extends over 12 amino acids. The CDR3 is CSVELVGEEQFF. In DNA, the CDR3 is TGCAGCGTTGAGCTGGTGGGAGAGGAGCAGTTCTTC.